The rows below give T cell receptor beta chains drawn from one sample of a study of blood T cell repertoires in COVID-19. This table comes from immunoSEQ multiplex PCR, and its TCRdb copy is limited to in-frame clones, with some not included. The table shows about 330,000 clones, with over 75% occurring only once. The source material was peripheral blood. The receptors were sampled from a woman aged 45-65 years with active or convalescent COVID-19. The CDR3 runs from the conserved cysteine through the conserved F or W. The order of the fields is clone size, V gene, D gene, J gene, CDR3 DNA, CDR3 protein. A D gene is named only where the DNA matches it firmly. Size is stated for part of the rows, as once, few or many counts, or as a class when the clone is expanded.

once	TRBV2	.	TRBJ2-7	TGTGCCAGCAGTGAAGTCGGGAACGAGCAGTACTTC	CASSEVGNEQYF
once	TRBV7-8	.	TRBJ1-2	TGTGCCAGCAGCCCGAGTGAAGTAAAGGGCTACACCTTC	CASSPSEVKGYTF
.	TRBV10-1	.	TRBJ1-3	TGCGCCAGCAAGATATTGGAGTCCGGAAACACCATATATTTT	CASKILESGNTIYF
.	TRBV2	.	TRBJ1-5	TGTGCCAGCACTATGGGCAGCCGCCTCAGCAATCAGCCCCAGCATTTT	CASTMGSRLSNQPQHF
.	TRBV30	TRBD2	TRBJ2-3	TGTGCCTGGAGATTGGCTAGCGGGGGTCTCACAGATACGCAGTATTTT	CAWRLASGGLTDTQYF
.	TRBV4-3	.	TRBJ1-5	TGCGCCAGCAGCCAAGAGGGCACAGGGCGGCAGCCCCAGCATTTT	CASSQEGTGRQPQHF
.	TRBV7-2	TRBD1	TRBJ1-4	TGTGCCAGCAGCCCCTGGACAGGGGGGTTGGAAAAACTGTTTTTT	CASSPWTGGLEKLFF
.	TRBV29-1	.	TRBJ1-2	TGCAGCGTTGCAGGACTGAGCTATGGCTACACCTTC	CSVAGLSYGYTF
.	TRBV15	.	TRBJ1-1	TGTGCCACCAGCAGAGGGCAGTCGAACACTGAAGCTTTCTTT	CATSRGQSNTEAFF
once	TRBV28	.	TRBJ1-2	TGTGCCAGCAGTTTAGGGAGCTATGGCTACACCTTC	CASSLGSYGYTF
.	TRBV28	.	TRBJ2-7	TGTGCCAGCAGTCCGGCCCGTAGCGGATCCTACGAGCAGTACTTC	CASSPARSGSYEQYF
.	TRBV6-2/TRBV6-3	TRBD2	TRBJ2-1	TGTGCCAGCAGTTTACTTTCTAGCGGGACCATACAACGTTACAATGAGCAGTTCTTC	CASSLLSSGTIQRYNEQFF
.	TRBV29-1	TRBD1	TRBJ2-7	TGCAGCGTTGGGACAGGGCTCTACGAGCAGTACTTC	CSVGTGLYEQYF
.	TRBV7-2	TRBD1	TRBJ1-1	TGTGCCAGCAGCTTAGATCCCCCAGGGGGCCCGAACACTGAAGCTTTCTTT	CASSLDPPGGPNTEAFF
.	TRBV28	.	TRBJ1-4	TGTGCCAGCAGCCCCTGGCCAACTAATGAAAAACTGTTTTTT	CASSPWPTNEKLFF
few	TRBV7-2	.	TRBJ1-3	TGTGCCAGCAGCTTAGTGGGGGCGCTGACTGGAAACACCATATATTTT	CASSLVGALTGNTIYF
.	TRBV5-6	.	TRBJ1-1	TGTGCCAGCAGCTTGAAACGCAGCGCCACTGAAGCTTTCTTT	CASSLKRSATEAFF
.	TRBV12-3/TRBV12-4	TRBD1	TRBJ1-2	TGTGCCAGCAGTGGACAGGGGAGGGGCTACACCTTC	CASSGQGRGYTF
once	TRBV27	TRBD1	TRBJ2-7	TGTGCCAGCAGCCTTTGGGGAGACCGGGACAGCCTTTACGAGCAGTACTTC	CASSLWGDRDSLYEQYF
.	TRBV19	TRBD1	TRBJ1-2	TGTGCCAGTAGCAGGACAGGGAGGGGCTGGGATGGCTACACCTTC	CASSRTGRGWDGYTF
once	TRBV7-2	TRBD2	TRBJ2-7	TGTGCCAGCAGTTTAAATGGGGGGGGAAGCTACGAGCAGTACTTC	CASSLNGGGSYEQYF
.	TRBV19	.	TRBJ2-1	TGTGCCAGTAGTCTTCGGGGGGCCGGGAGTAGGAGGCAGTTCTTC	CASSLRGAGSRRQFF